A single TCR beta chain is shown here with its context. The data stem from a study of PD-L1 blockade in urothelial cancer. Study summary: The patients' atezolizumab therapy, 1,200 mg intravenously every 3 weeks, started at some point between 2014 and 2016. At 3 weeks (second dose) and 6 weeks after starting treatment, blood was analyzed. Blood yielded a median of approximately 150,000 T cells per sample.

Germline CDR1 MRHNA, CDR2 SNTAGT. Trimming stripped 3 bases from V and 7 bases from J, with 12 bases between. The CDR3 covers 13 residues. The time point here: peripheral blood 6 weeks after treatment start. Each patient supplied 1 to 8 pretreatment and on-treatment samples. TCRdb's table, derived via immunoSEQ multiplex PCR, lists solely in-frame clones and lacks some. The table records about 35,000 clones, 75% to 90% of them present only once. The chain combines TRBV6-4 with TRBJ2-5, with D possibly matching TRBD2 (6 bases). The source is a man aged 40-55 years with urothelial cancer. This sample comprised PBMCs, obtained around atezolizumab (anti-PD-L1) treatment. The CDR3 sequence is CASSEEWGGTQYF. Here the CDR3 DNA reads TGTGCCAGCAGTGAAGAGTGGGGAGGGACCCAGTACTTC.